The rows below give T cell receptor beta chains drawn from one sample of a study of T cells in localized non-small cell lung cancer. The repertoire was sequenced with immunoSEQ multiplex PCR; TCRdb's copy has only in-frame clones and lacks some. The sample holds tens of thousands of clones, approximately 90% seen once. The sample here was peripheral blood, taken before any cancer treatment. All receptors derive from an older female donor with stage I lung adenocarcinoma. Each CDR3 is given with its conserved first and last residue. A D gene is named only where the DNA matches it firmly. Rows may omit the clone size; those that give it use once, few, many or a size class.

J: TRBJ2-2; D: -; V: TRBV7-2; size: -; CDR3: CASSLWGPGTSKTGELFF; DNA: TGTGCCAGCAGCTTATGGGGGCCCGGGACTTCTAAGACCGGGGAGCTGTTTTTT
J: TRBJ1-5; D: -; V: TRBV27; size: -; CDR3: CASSLNPAGNQPQHF; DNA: TGTGCCAGCAGTTTAAACCCGGCGGGTAATCAGCCCCAGCATTTT
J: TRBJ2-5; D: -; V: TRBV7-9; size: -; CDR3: CASSFLETQYF; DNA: TGTGCCAGCAGCTTTCTGGAGACCCAGTACTTC
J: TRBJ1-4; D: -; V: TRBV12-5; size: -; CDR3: CASGQPAGTAVNEKLFF; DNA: TGTGCTAGTGGCCAACCCGCCGGGACGGCAGTTAATGAAAAACTGTTTTTT
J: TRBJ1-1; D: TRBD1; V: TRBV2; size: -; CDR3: CASTLGQDTEAFF; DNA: TGTGCCAGCACATTGGGACAGGACACTGAAGCTTTCTTT
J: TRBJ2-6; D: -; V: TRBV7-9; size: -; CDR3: CASSLRPGQASGANVLTF; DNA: TGTGCCAGCAGCTTACGACCGGGACAAGCCTCTGGGGCCAACGTCCTGACTTTC
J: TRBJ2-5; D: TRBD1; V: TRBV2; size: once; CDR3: CASKGAAETQYF; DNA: TGTGCCAGCAAGGGGGCCGCAGAGACCCAGTACTTC
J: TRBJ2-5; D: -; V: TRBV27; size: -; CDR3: CASSLRREETQYF; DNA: TGTGCCAGCAGTTTACGACGCGAAGAGACCCAGTACTTC
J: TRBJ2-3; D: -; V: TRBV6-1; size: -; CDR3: CASSPSVAPTDTQYF; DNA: TGTGCCAGCTCCCCCTCAGTGGCCCCCACAGATACGCAGTATTTT
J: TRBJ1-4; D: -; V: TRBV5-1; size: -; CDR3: CASSLSPGSEKLFF; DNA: TGCGCCAGCAGCTTGTCGCCAGGGAGTGAAAAACTGTTTTTT
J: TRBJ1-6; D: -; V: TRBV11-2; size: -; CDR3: CASSAKVGADSPLHF; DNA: TGTGCCAGCAGCGCCAAAGTGGGGGCCGATTCACCCCTCCACTTT
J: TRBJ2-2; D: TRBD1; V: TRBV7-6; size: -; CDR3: CASKLDRGYTGELFF; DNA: TGTGCCAGCAAACTGGACAGGGGCTATACCGGGGAGCTGTTTTTT
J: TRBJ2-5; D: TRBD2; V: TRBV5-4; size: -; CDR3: CASSLSSGYQETQYF; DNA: TGTGCCAGCAGCTTATCTAGCGGGTATCAAGAGACCCAGTACTTC
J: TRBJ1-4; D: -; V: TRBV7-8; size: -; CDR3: CASSPPPGHEKLFF; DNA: TGTGCCAGCAGCCCTCCCCCGGGGCATGAAAAACTGTTTTTT
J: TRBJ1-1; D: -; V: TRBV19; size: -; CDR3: CASSNQGPNTEAFF; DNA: TGTGCCAGTAGTAACCAGGGGCCGAACACTGAAGCTTTCTTT
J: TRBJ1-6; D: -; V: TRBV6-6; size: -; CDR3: CASSYGDSPLHF; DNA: TGTGCCAGCAGTTACGGGGATTCACCCCTCCACTTT
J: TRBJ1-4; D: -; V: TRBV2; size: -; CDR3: CASRAGVWEKLFF; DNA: TGTGCCAGCAGGGCAGGAGTTTGGGAAAAACTGTTTTTT
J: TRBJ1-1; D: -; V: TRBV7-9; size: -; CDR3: CASSFRGEGTEAFF; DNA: TGTGCCAGCAGCTTCAGGGGAGAGGGTACTGAAGCTTTCTTT
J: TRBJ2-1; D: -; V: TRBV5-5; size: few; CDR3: CASSFTAKGEQFF; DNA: TGTGCCAGCAGCTTTACAGCGAAAGGTGAGCAGTTCTTC
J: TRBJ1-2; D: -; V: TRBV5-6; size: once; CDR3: CASSLGQGFYGYTF; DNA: TGTGCCAGCAGCTTGGGCCAGGGATTTTATGGCTACACCTTC
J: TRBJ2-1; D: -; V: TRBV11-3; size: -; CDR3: CASSTSSYNEQFF; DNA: TGTGCCAGCAGCACAAGCTCCTACAATGAGCAGTTCTTC
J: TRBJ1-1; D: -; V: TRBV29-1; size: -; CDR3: CSALTSLGNTEAFF; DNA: TGCAGCGCACTGACATCTCTGGGGAACACTGAAGCTTTCTTT
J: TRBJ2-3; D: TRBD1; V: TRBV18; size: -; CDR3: CASSPGQGADTQYF; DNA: TGTGCCAGCTCACCTGGACAGGGGGCAGATACGCAGTATTTT
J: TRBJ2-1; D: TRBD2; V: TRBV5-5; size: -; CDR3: CASSQTSGSYNEQFF; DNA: TGTGCCAGCAGCCAGACTAGCGGATCCTACAATGAGCAGTTCTTC
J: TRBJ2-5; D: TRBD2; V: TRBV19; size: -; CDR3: CASRDRTSGPQHF; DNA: TGTGCCAGCAGGGACAGGACTAGCGGCCCGCAGCACTTC
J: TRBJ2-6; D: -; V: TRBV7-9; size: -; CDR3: CASSVTTSGANVLTF; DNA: TGTGCCAGCAGCGTCACAACTTCTGGGGCCAACGTCCTGACTTTC
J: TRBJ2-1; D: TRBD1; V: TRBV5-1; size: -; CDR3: CASSLETGRKNNEQFF; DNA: TGCGCCAGCAGCTTGGAGACAGGGCGGAAGAACAATGAGCAGTTCTTC
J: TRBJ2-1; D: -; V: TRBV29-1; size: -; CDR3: CSVPGTPLSVYNEQFF; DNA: TGCAGCGTGCCCGGGACCCCCCTCTCAGTTTACAATGAGCAGTTCTTC
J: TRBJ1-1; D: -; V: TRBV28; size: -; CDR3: CASSAGRWNTEAFF; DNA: TGTGCCAGCAGTGCAGGGCGTTGGAACACTGAAGCTTTCTTT
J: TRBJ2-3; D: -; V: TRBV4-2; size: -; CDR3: CASSQGWSDGTDTQYF; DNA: TGTGCCAGCAGCCAAGGTTGGTCGGACGGCACAGATACGCAGTATTTT
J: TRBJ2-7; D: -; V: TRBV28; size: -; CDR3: CASRGGPGGEQYF; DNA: TGTGCCAGCAGGGGGGGGCCTGGGGGCGAGCAGTACTTC
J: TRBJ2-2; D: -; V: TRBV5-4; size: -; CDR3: CASSLGGMNTGELFF; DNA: TGTGCCAGCAGCTTGGGCGGGATGAACACCGGGGAGCTGTTTTTT
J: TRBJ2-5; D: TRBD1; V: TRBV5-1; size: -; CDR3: CASSLGQGSAETQYF; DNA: TGCGCCAGCAGCTTGGGACAGGGGAGTGCAGAGACCCAGTACTTC
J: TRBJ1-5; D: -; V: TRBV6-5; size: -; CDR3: CASSAQVNSNQPQHF; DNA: TGTGCCAGCAGTGCACAAGTTAATAGCAATCAGCCCCAGCATTTT
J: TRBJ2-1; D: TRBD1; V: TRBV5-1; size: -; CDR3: CASSLFGQGNRRNEQFF; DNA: TGCGCCAGCAGCTTGTTTGGACAGGGAAACAGACGGAATGAGCAGTTCTTC
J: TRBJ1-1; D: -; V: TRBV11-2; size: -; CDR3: CASSLEASTEAFF; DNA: TGTGCCAGCAGCTTAGAGGCTAGCACTGAAGCTTTCTTT